These 22 T cell receptor beta chains originate from one sample sequenced in a study of T cells in Graves' hyperthyroidism and ophthalmopathy. Researchers amplified the TCR beta CDR3 regions from RNA transcripts. Primed by the HTBI set, a first-round RT-PCR was run on the TCR CDR3. MiXCR, applied by TCRdb to the multiplex PCR reads, yields one record per CDR3 protein. The sample has approximately 400,000 distinct CDR3 sequences; 13% are singletons. The sample consisted of blood. These receptors were taken from a man in his thirties or forties with Graves' hyperthyroidism that later progressed to Graves' ophthalmopathy.

This clonotype showed up many times. The chain links TRBV5-1 to TRBJ1-6, with D perhaps TRBD1 (5 bases). Trimming left V 5 bases short and J 10 bases short, with 16 bases between. Germline CDR1 is SGHRS and CDR2 is YFSETQ. The CDR3 contains 14 residues. The DNA of the CDR3 is TGCGCCAGCAGGACCCTTGGGGGTAACTCACCCCTCCACTTT. This codes for CASRTLGGNSPLHF.

There are a few counts of this clonotype. This chain links TRBV7-9 with TRBJ1-4, with D unresolved. With 3 bases removed from V and 8 bases from J, the gap between germline ends came to 7 bases. Germline CDR1 SEHNR, CDR2 FQNEAQ (reference sequence). The CDR3 is 12 amino acids. The CDR3: CASSFSWEKLFF. The CDR3 DNA follows: TGTGCCAGCAGCTTTTCATGGGAAAAACTGTTTTTT. Combining the CDR3 with reference TRBV7-9 and TRBJ1-4 gives the whole variable domain DTGVSQNPRHKITKRGQNVTFRCDPISEHNRLYWYRQTLGQGPEFLTYFQNEAQLEKSRLLSDRFSAERPKGSFSTLEIQRTEQGDSAMYLCASSFSWEKLFFGSGTQLSVL.

This clonotype was recorded a few times. CDR3 sequence reads: CSANRDTGELFF. The DNA of the CDR3 is TGCAGCGCCAACAGGGATACCGGGGAGCTGTTTTTT. This rearrangement joins TRBV29-1 to TRBJ2-2; a possible D gene is TRBD1 (6 bases). Germline values: CDR1 SQVTM, CDR2 ANQGSEA. Trimming took 7 bases from V and 5 from J, leaving 11 bases between them. The CDR3 consists of 12 residues.

There are a few counts of this clonotype. The chain is built from TRBV6-1 and TRBJ1-5; perhaps TRBD1 as D (6 bases). V was cut by 6 bases and J by 0 bases, with 18 bases left in between. The CDR3 length is 17 residues. Germline lookup yields CDR1 MNHNS and CDR2 SASEGT. In DNA, the CDR3 is TGTGCCAGCAGCGGAGGGGGAACAGGGCTTAGCAATCAGCCCCAGCATTTT. It specifies CASSGGGTGLSNQPQHF.

The table lists this clonotype with many counts. The chain combines TRBV30 with TRBJ2-7; 7 positions match TRBD1. Germline trimming cut 3 bases from V and 0 bases from J; bases unmatched to any gene: 5. This CDR3 has 14 amino acids. CDR1 GTSNPN and CDR2 SVGIG come from the germline V gene (reference sequence). CDR3 sequence reads: CAWSLGDSSYEQYF. The CDR3 DNA is TGTGCCTGGAGCCTGGGGGACAGCTCCTACGAGCAGTACTTC.

Many counts were recorded for this clonotype. CDR3 bases: TGTGCCAGCAGCATAAGACTAGCGGGGGGCCTCCACAATGAGCAGTTCTTC. Translating gives CASSIRLAGGLHNEQFF. This chain uses TRBV11-2 with TRBJ2-1; 13 bases are a match to TRBD2. Germline values: CDR1 SGHAT, CDR2 FQNNGV. This CDR3 is 17 amino acids long. V trimming: 5 bases; J trimming: 5 bases; junction bases outside the gene matches: 9.

The table lists this clonotype with many counts. The chain employs TRBV28 and TRBJ1-2; D gene ambiguous. Looked up from germline, CDR1 is MDHEN and CDR2 is SYDVKM. V gave up 5 bases and J gave up 0 bases, with 13 bases separating them. CDR3 length: 15 residues. Here the CDR3 DNA reads TGTGCCAGCAGTCTGGGATCCGTTTCTAACTATGGCTACACCTTC. The encoded protein is CASSLGSVSNYGYTF.

Only a few counts were recorded for this clonotype. The CDR3 here is CASSFSGTGNQPQHF. The CDR3 DNA is TGTGCCAGCAGCTTTTCCGGGACAGGCAATCAGCCCCAGCATTTT. The rearrangement joins TRBV5-6 to TRBJ1-5; 7 bases are a match to TRBD1. CDR1 SGHDT and CDR2 YYEEEE come from the germline V gene. With V trimmed by 2 bases and J by 2 bases, 4 bases remained unmatched. The CDR3 covers 15 residues.

There are many counts of this clonotype. CDR3 region: CASSVDRGDEQYF. Here the CDR3 DNA reads TGTGCCAGCAGTGTCGACAGGGGAGACGAGCAGTACTTC. The chain employs TRBV6-1 and TRBJ2-7; 8 bases fit TRBD1. Germline CDR1 and CDR2: MNHNS and SASEGT. The CDR3 has 13 residues. Unmatched junction bases numbered 4, after V lost 4 bases and J lost 5 bases.

This clonotype was picked up a small number of times. The chain links TRBV29-1 to TRBJ2-7; D uncertain. Deletions cut 7 bases from V and 2 bases from J, with 12 bases between. Germline-derived CDR1 and CDR2 are SQVTM and ANQGSEA. The CDR3 runs to 12 residues. CDR3 residues: CSGGQWAYEQYF. The DNA of the CDR3 is TGCAGCGGTGGGCAGTGGGCCTACGAGCAGTACTTC.

This clonotype has ten or more counts. This chain uses TRBV20-1 with TRBJ1-1; no clear D. Germline CDR1 DFQATT, CDR2 SNEGSKA (reference sequence). The CDR3 covers 11 residues. V lost 8 bases to trimming and J lost 4 bases, with 11 bases between them. The CDR3 nucleotides are TGCAGTTTTCGGGCTCTCACTGAAGCTTTCTTT. The encoded protein is CSFRALTEAFF.

This clonotype was picked up many times. V and J are TRBV7-2 and TRBJ2-2; 7 nucleotides line up with TRBD2. Germline CDR1 and CDR2: SGHTA and FQGNSA. The CDR3 is 15 amino acids. The V and J ends lost 2 bases and 4 bases, in that order; junction bases with no gene match: 4. The CDR3 DNA sequence: TGTGCCAGCAGCTTAAACGGCGGGGGCACCGGGGAGCTGTTTTTT. Residues: CASSLNGGGTGELFF. Drawing the rest from reference TRBV7-2 and TRBJ2-2, the complete variable domain is GAGVSQSPSNKVTEKGKDVELRCDPISGHTALYWYRQSLGQGLEFLIYFQGNSAPDKSGLPSDRFSAERTGGSVSTLTIQRTQQEDSAVYLCASSLNGGGTGELFFGEGSRLTVL.

The V gene is TRBV5-1, the J gene TRBJ2-1, with 8 bases lining up with TRBD1. The V gene's germline CDR1 is SGHRS and CDR2 YFSETQ. V dropped 0 bases and J dropped 15; count of bases not matched to a gene: 5. The CDR3 covers 12 residues. The CDR3 nucleotides read TGCGCCAGCAGCTTGGAGGACAGGGTTGCGTTCTTC. This sequence encodes CASSLEDRVAFF.

This clonotype has only a few counts. The chain combines TRBV29-1 with TRBJ2-7; 10 nucleotides agree with TRBD1. This CDR3 has 13 residues. The ends lost 6 bases at V and 3 bases at J; junction bases unmatched: 5. Germline V gene data show CDR1 as SQVTM and CDR2 as ANQGSEA. CDR3 sequence (DNA): TGCAGCGTAGGGACAGGGGTTGACTACGAGCAGTACTTC. It translates to CSVGTGVDYEQYF.

Comment on this clonotype: This may stem from a read error, because a much larger clone lies one nucleotide away. The CDR3 nucleotides are TGTGCCAGCAGACAAAGACAGGGGGCGCTGGGGAACACCATATATTTT. Translated: CASRQRQGALGNTIYF. This chain uses TRBV11-1 with TRBJ1-3, with 10 nucleotides matching TRBD1. This CDR3 spans 16 amino acids. CDR1 is SGHAT, CDR2 FQDESV, per germline (reference sequence). Trimming removed 6 bases from V and 7 bases from J; junction bases left unmatched: 12.

This clonotype was detected many times. The rearrangement uses TRBV2 and TRBJ1-6; D uncertain. This CDR3 spans 14 amino acids. V was cut by 4 bases and J by 4 bases, with 8 bases left in between. CDR1 is SNHLY, CDR2 FYNNEI, per germline. The CDR3 sequence: CASSVRGYNSPLHF. CDR3 DNA: TGTGCCAGCAGTGTCCGGGGATATAATTCACCCCTCCACTTT.

This clonotype was observed at least ten times. The chain has TRBV28 and TRBJ1-5; the match to TRBD1 covers 8 bases. The CDR3 covers 18 residues. Trimming removed 5 bases from V and 7 bases from J; junction bases left unmatched: 19. In germline, CDR1 is MDHEN, CDR2 SYDVKM. The CDR3 reads CASSPIGAGGGGEQPQHF. The CDR3 coding sequence is TGTGCCAGCAGTCCCATAGGGGCAGGGGGCGGGGGAGAACAGCCCCAGCATTTT.

In its sample, this clonotype was seen many times. The chain uses TRBV12-3 or TRBV12-4 and TRBJ2-1; 8 bases fit TRBD2. V shed 7 bases and J 4 bases; nucleotides not matched to a gene: 3. The CDR3 has 13 residues. In DNA, the CDR3 is TGTGCCAGCACCAGCGGGGGTTACAATGAGCAGTTCTTC. It is translated as CASTSGGYNEQFF.

As concerns this clonotype: A much bigger clone sits one base away, suggesting this may be a read error. This chain links TRBV28 with TRBJ1-5; D perhaps matches TRBD1 (6 bases). Germline-derived CDR1 and CDR2 are MDHEN and SYDVKM. This CDR3 spans 20 amino acids. The CDR3 DNA sequence: TGTGCCAGCAGTACTAATATACAAGGGGGGGCTCTTCGGGGCAATCAGCCCCGGCATTTT. Amino acids: CASSTNIQGGALRGNQPRHF.

This clonotype came up a few times. The rearrangement links TRBV5-6 to TRBJ2-2, with D possibly being TRBD1 (5 bases). There are 16 residues in the CDR3. Germline CDR1 SGHDT, CDR2 YYEEEE. Trimming removed 1 base at V and 7 bases at J, with 17 bases between. The CDR3 coding sequence is TGTGCCAGCAGCTTGAGACAGAATCCATATTTCGGGGAGCTGTTTTTT. Encoded protein: CASSLRQNPYFGELFF.

This clonotype turned up a few times. The CDR3, as DNA: TGTGCCAGCAGCTTCTTCGGGGGCACAGATACGCAGTATTTT. Its protein is CASSFFGGTDTQYF. This chain joins TRBV7-9 and TRBJ2-3; D is possibly TRBD2 (5 bases). Trimming took off 3 bases at V and 1 base at J, with 8 bases between the two ends. The CDR3 is 14 amino acids. Per the germline V gene, CDR1 is SEHNR and CDR2 is FQNEAQ (reference sequence).

This clonotype was recorded at least ten times. The chain uses TRBV11-3 and TRBJ2-7; weak D call: TRBD2 (6 bases). The CDR3 length is 13 residues. V dropped 5 bases and J dropped 3 bases, with 11 bases sitting between them. CDR1 is SGHNT and CDR2 is YENEEA in the germline V gene. This CDR3 is CASSRDSIYEQYF. For the CDR3, the DNA is TGTGCCAGCAGCCGGGACTCCATCTACGAGCAGTACTTC.